The 27 T cell receptor beta chains below all came from one sample that was sequenced in a study of blood T cell repertoires in COVID-19. Profiled with immunoSEQ multiplex PCR; TCRdb holds only in-frame clones, not every one. The repertoire has about 130,000 clones, around nine tenths of them found once; the top ten carry roughly 18%. The sequencing input was peripheral blood. These receptors originate from a man in his forties or fifties with active or convalescent COVID-19.

The chain joins TRBV10-1 to TRBJ2-1, with 13 bases that match TRBD2. V lost 0 bases to trimming and J lost 0 bases; unmatched junction nucleotides: 2. The germline V gene has CDR1 WNHNN and CDR2 SYGVQD (reference sequence). This CDR3 contains 18 residues. CDR3 coding DNA: TGCGCCAGCAGTGAGTCGGGACTAGCGGGGAACTCCTACAATGAGCAGTTCTTC. Translating gives CASSESGLAGNSYNEQFF.

The chain employs TRBV3-1 (or the pseudogene TRBV3-2) and TRBJ1-2, with TRBD1 identical over 9 bases. J was trimmed by 4 bases and V by 5 bases; bases with no gene match: 2. The germline gives CDR1 LGHDT, CDR2 YNNKEL (reference sequence). The CDR3 extends over 13 amino acids. CDR3 sequence: CASSKGQGYGYTF. CDR3 in DNA: TGTGCCAGCAGCAAGGGACAGGGCTATGGCTACACCTTC.

The chain is built from TRBV5-8 and TRBJ1-1, with 8 bases fitting TRBD1. Germline V lookup: CDR1 SGHTS, CDR2 YDEGEE. The V gene end was trimmed by 5 bases and the J gene end by 4 bases; junction bases not matched to a gene: 7. CDR3 length equals 14 residues. The CDR3 DNA reads TGTGCCAGCAGTCGGACAGGGTTGAGCACTGAAGCTTTCTTT. Translating gives CASSRTGLSTEAFF.

This clone was observed once. The CDR3 DNA reads TGCGCCAGCAGCTTGGGACAGGGTATTGTCTACGAGCAGTACTTC. Its protein is CASSLGQGIVYEQYF. V usage is TRBV5-1 and J usage is TRBJ2-7; 7 bases match TRBD1. The CDR3 runs 15 residues. Germline assignment: CDR1 SGHRS and CDR2 YFSETQ. V lost 0 bases to trimming and J lost 3 bases; unmatched junction nucleotides: 6.

The chain employs TRBV7-2 and TRBJ1-3; D is unresolved. The CDR3 consists of 16 residues. The germline CDR1 and CDR2 sequences are SGHTA and FQGNSA. V dropped 5 bases and J dropped 1 base, with 15 bases sitting between them. This CDR3 reads CASSPEYSNSGNTIYF. The CDR3 DNA follows: TGTGCCAGCAGCCCAGAGTACAGCAATTCTGGAAACACCATATATTTT.

V and J are TRBV7-6 and TRBJ2-1, with TRBD2 matching 7 bases. The CDR3 sequence is 16 residues long. Unmatched junction bases numbered 9, after V lost 0 bases and J lost 7 bases. Germline V gene lookup returns CDR1 SGHVS and CDR2 FNYEAQ. CDR3 sequence reads: CASSLAGAGVRNEQFF. CDR3 nucleotide sequence: TGTGCCAGCAGCTTAGCCGGGGCGGGAGTGAGGAATGAGCAGTTCTTC.

The V call is TRBV12-2, the J call TRBJ1-1; the tabulated D call, TRBD1, remains unverified against the DNA. TRBV12-2 is flagged as a pseudogene. The CDR3 has 15 residues. CDR3 in amino acids: CASRLDKKGETEAFF. Here the CDR3 DNA reads TGTGCAAGTCGCTTAGATAAAAAGGGGGAAACTGAAGCTTTCTTT.

The genes are TRBV30 and TRBJ2-5; 7 positions match TRBD2. This CDR3 comprises 15 residues. Germline-derived CDR1 and CDR2 are GTSNPN and SVGIG (reference sequence). The trim removed 4 bases at V and 5 bases at J, leaving 13 bases unmatched. The CDR3: CAWTGRDYRLETQYF. The DNA of the CDR3 is TGTGCCTGGACAGGGCGGGACTACCGCTTGGAGACCCAGTACTTC.

This sequence joins TRBV14 and TRBJ1-2; 9 nucleotides match TRBD1. CDR3 length: 13 amino acids. V lost 5 bases, J lost 4 bases, and 2 bases stayed unmatched. Germline lookup yields CDR1 SGHDN and CDR2 FVKESK. CDR3 sequence: CASSTGQGYGYTF. DNA for the CDR3: TGTGCCAGCAGCACGGGACAGGGCTATGGCTACACCTTC. Filled out from reference TRBV14 and TRBJ1-2, the complete variable domain reads EAGVTQFPSHSVIEKGQTVTLRCDPISGHDNLYWYRRVMGKEIKFLLHFVKESKQDESGMPNNRFLAERTGGTYSTLKVQPAELEDSGVYFCASSTGQGYGYTFGSGTRLTVV.

The chain joins TRBV27 to TRBJ2-7; 7 bases fit TRBD2. CDR1 is MNHEY, CDR2 SMNVEV, per germline (reference sequence). This CDR3 is 14 amino acids long. With 5 bases clipped from V and 2 bases from J, the junction kept 6 bases outside the gene matches. CDR3 in amino acids: CASSMGGSAYEQYF. In nucleotides, the CDR3 is TGTGCCAGCAGTATGGGGGGGTCGGCCTACGAGCAGTACTTC.

The chain has TRBV5-1 and TRBJ2-5; 10 bases are shared with TRBD1. The germline V gene has CDR1 SGHRS and CDR2 YFSETQ. V was pared by 7 bases and J by 5 bases, with 5 bases of the junction left unmatched. There are 13 residues in the CDR3. CDR3 residues: CASRQGASETQYF. CDR3 DNA sequence: TGCGCCAGCCGACAGGGGGCGAGTGAGACCCAGTACTTC.

There are a few counts of this clone. The chain is built from TRBV25-1 and TRBJ1-4; D not resolved. This CDR3 is 15 amino acids long. Germline V lookup: CDR1 MGHDK, CDR2 SYGVNS. Trimming took off 2 bases at V and 3 bases at J, with 10 bases between the two ends. The CDR3 sequence is CASSESQVPNEKLFF. The DNA of the CDR3 is TGTGCCAGCAGTGAAAGCCAGGTCCCTAATGAAAAACTGTTTTTT.

The chain joins TRBV28 to TRBJ1-2, with 9 bases lining up with TRBD1. Germline trimming cut 6 bases from V and 1 base from J; bases unmatched to any gene: 9. The CDR3 extends over 16 amino acids. Germline V gene sequence: CDR1 MDHEN, CDR2 SYDVKM. This chain's CDR3 is CASRKPGQGFNYGYTF. The CDR3 nucleotides read TGTGCCAGCAGAAAGCCGGGACAGGGATTTAACTATGGCTACACCTTC.

This rearrangement joins TRBV29-1 to TRBJ1-6, with 8 positions matching TRBD1. This CDR3 has 13 amino acids. CDR1 and CDR2 from the germline V gene are SQVTM and ANQGSEA. Losses at the gene ends were 7 bases for V and 8 bases for J; bases not matched to a gene: 7. The CDR3: CSAGTGGDSPLHF. The CDR3 coding sequence is TGCAGCGCCGGAACAGGGGGTGATTCACCCCTCCACTTT.

The chain is built from TRBV10-3 and TRBJ2-7; 8 bases are shared with TRBD2. This CDR3 has 14 amino acids. Germline V gene data show CDR1 as ENHRY and CDR2 as SYGVKD. The CDR3 reads CASRVAGSSYEQYF. The CDR3, as DNA: TGTGCTAGCCGGGTAGCGGGAAGCTCCTACGAGCAGTACTTC.

This clone was seen a single time. Other DNA sequences in the same sample also yield this CDR3. The chain uses TRBV6-5 and TRBJ2-3; 7 bases fit TRBD1. Trimming took 6 bases from V and 1 from J; bases not matched to a gene: 4. The CDR3 extends over 14 amino acids. Germline CDR1 MNHEY, CDR2 SVGAGI. CDR3 loop: CASRRDRGTDTQYF. In nucleotides, the CDR3 is TGTGCCAGCAGGAGGGACAGAGGCACAGATACGCAGTATTTT.

The gene calls are TRBV18 and TRBJ2-5, with a tentative D call TRBD2 (5 bases). Germline V lookup: CDR1 KGHSH, CDR2 LQKENI. The CDR3 is 13 residues long. V gave up 3 bases and J gave up 3 bases, with 8 bases separating them. CDR3 DNA sequence: TGTGCCAGCTCACCTCTAGCTAAAGAGACCCAGTACTTC. It yields the protein CASSPLAKETQYF.

This clone has a handful of counts. The chain has TRBV5-4 and TRBJ1-5; tentative D call: TRBD1 (5 bases). Trimming took 3 bases from V and 2 from J, leaving 12 bases between them. Germline values: CDR1 SGHNT, CDR2 YYREEE (reference sequence). The length of the CDR3 is 15 residues. CDR3 sequence: CASSYVTGRNQPQHF. CDR3 DNA: TGTGCCAGCAGCTATGTTACAGGTCGCAATCAGCCCCAGCATTTT.

V and J are TRBV25-1 and TRBJ2-7; no reliable D call. Looked up from germline, CDR1 is MGHDK and CDR2 is SYGVNS. This CDR3 is built from 13 residues. Deletions cut 7 bases from V and 0 bases from J, with 10 bases between. The DNA for the CDR3 is TGTGCCAGCACCTCTGACAACTCCTACGAGCAGTACTTC. Its protein is CASTSDNSYEQYF.

The chain combines TRBV4-1 with TRBJ2-7; 9 nucleotides match TRBD2. The CDR3 length is 16 residues. The ends lost 3 bases at V and 7 bases at J; junction bases unmatched: 13. The V gene's germline CDR1 is MGHRA and CDR2 YSYEKL. The CDR3 reads CASSQTNLAGVREQYF. In DNA, the CDR3 is TGCGCCAGCAGCCAGACCAATTTAGCGGGAGTGAGGGAGCAGTACTTC.

The J gene is TRBJ1-2, the V gene TRBV30, with 7 bases aligning to TRBD1. This CDR3 has 14 amino acids. Looked up from germline, CDR1 is GTSNPN and CDR2 is SVGIG (reference sequence). Trimming cost V 4 bases and J 4 bases; bases outside gene matches: 9. The CDR3 reads CAWTTPGQLYGYTF. DNA of the CDR3: TGTGCCTGGACTACCCCGGGACAGCTCTATGGCTACACCTTC.

J is TRBJ2-7 and V is TRBV27; D possibly corresponds to TRBD2 (6 bases). This CDR3 has 15 amino acids. Looked up from germline, CDR1 is MNHEY and CDR2 is SMNVEV (reference sequence). The V and J ends lost 4 bases and 4 bases respectively, with 17 bases between them. The DNA for the CDR3 is TGTGCCAGCAGTTACCGGCCAGGAGGGTTGTACGAGCAGTACTTC. Translation: CASSYRPGGLYEQYF.

This chain connects TRBV4-1 to TRBJ2-1, with a tentative D call TRBD1 (6 bases). CDR3 size: 17 residues. V lost 2 bases to trimming and J lost 3 bases, with 17 bases between them. Germline V gene sequence: CDR1 MGHRA, CDR2 YSYEKL. The CDR3 is CASSQTQVSTGYNEQFF. As DNA, the CDR3 is TGCGCCAGCAGCCAAACACAGGTTTCGACAGGCTACAATGAGCAGTTCTTC.

V and J are TRBV24-1 and TRBJ2-7; 7 nucleotides align to TRBD1. V was clipped by 4 bases and J by 5 bases; unmatched bases: 7. CDR3 length: 14 amino acids. The germline CDR1 and CDR2 sequences are KGHDR and SFDVKD. CDR3: CATSDPDRAHEQYF. CDR3 DNA: TGTGCCACCAGTGACCCAGACAGGGCGCACGAGCAGTACTTC.

The J gene is TRBJ2-1, the V gene TRBV24-1, with TRBD1 matching over 9 bases. CDR1 is KGHDR and CDR2 is SFDVKD in the germline V gene. V was clipped by 3 bases and J by 4 bases; unmatched bases: 6. The CDR3 has 16 amino acids. In DNA, the CDR3 is TGTGCCACCAGTGATAGAACAGGGGGCGGATACAATGAGCAGTTCTTC. Translation: CATSDRTGGGYNEQFF.

The chain carries TRBV3-1 (or the pseudogene TRBV3-2) and TRBJ2-7; 8 bases match TRBD1. Trimming at V came to 0 bases and at J to 3 bases, leaving 7 bases not matched to a gene. The CDR3 length is 16 residues. Germline V gene data show CDR1 as LGHDT and CDR2 as YNNKEL (reference sequence). The CDR3 DNA follows: TGTGCCAGCAGCCAAGATGCAGGGACAGGCCTCTACGAGCAGTACTTC. Encoded protein: CASSQDAGTGLYEQYF.

The chain uses TRBV27 and TRBJ1-5; possible D gene TRBD1, 5 bases. Deletions cut 1 base from V and 6 bases from J, with 19 bases between. The CDR3 consists of 17 residues. Germline V gives CDR1 MNHEY, CDR2 SMNVEV (reference sequence). The DNA for the CDR3 is TGTGCCAGCAGTTTATGGGGCGGGGGTCGCTCCATTCAGCCCCAGCATTTT. This gives the protein CASSLWGGGRSIQPQHF.